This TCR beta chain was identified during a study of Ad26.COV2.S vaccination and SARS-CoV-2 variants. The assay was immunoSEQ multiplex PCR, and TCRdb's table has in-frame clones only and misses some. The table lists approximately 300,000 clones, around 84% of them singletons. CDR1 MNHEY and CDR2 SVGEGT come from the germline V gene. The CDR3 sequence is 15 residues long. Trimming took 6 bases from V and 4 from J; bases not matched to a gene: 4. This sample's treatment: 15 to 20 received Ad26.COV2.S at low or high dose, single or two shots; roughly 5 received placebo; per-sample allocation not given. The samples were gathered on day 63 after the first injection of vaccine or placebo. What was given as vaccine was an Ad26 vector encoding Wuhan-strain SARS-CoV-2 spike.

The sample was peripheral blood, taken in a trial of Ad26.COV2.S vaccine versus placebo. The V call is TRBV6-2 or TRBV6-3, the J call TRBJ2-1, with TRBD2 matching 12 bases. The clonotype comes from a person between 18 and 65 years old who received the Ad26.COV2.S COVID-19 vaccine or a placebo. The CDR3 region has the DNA TGTGCCAGCAGCCGGACTAGCGGGGTATACAATGAGCAGTTCTTC. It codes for CASSRTSGVYNEQFF.